The source of this TCR beta chain is a study of PD-L1 blockade in urothelial cancer. The overall study: Median T cell yield per blood sample was about 140,000 cells.

The CDR3 spans 15 residues. J gave up 6 bases and V 8 bases, and 13 bases lay outside the gene matches. Germline CDR1 and CDR2: MNHEY and SVGAGI. Time point here: peripheral blood 6 weeks after treatment start. The assay was immunoSEQ multiplex PCR, and TCRdb's table has in-frame clones only and misses some. The table lists 100,000 to 150,000 clones, 86% of them singletons. This receptor was obtained from a man aged 45-65 years with urothelial cancer. Specimen: PBMCs, collected around atezolizumab (anti-PD-L1) treatment. This chain links TRBV6-5 with TRBJ1-2, with 9 nucleotides matching TRBD1. The CDR3 nucleotides read TGTGCCAGCCACGGGACAGGGAGATGGTCCGATGGCTACACCTTC. Its protein is CASHGTGRWSDGYTF.